A single sample is the source of the 13 T cell receptor beta chains below, sequenced in a study of CD8 T cells in ankylosing spondylitis. TCRdb reprocessed the 5' RACE reads with MiXCR, giving one entry per CDR3 protein. The sample consists of some 140,000 distinct CDR3 sequences, about 7% of them appearing once. The sample consisted of blood, either unsorted or a sorted T cell fraction (not recorded which). The receptors were sampled from a female donor with ankylosing spondylitis or in good health (not recorded which).

There are many counts of this clonotype. The chain joins TRBV4-3 to TRBJ2-2; D is unclear. Per the germline V gene, CDR1 is LGHNA and CDR2 is YSLEER. This CDR3 is 14 amino acids long. V was pared by 1 base and J by 3 bases, with 6 bases between. The CDR3 DNA reads TGCGCCAGCAGCCAAGTCGCCTACACCGGGGAGCTGTTTTTT. It codes for CASSQVAYTGELFF.

This clonotype occurred many times. The chain is built from TRBV5-1 and TRBJ1-1; 9 positions match TRBD1. Germline lookup yields CDR1 SGHRS and CDR2 YFSETQ. The CDR3 contains 17 residues. J lost 0 bases, V lost 5 bases, and 11 bases had no gene match. The CDR3 DNA is TGCGCCAGCAGTCCCGGGACAGGGAATAGGGTGAACACTGAAGCTTTCTTT. Translated, it gives CASSPGTGNRVNTEAFF.

Many counts were recorded for this clonotype. This chain uses TRBV12-3 or TRBV12-4 with TRBJ2-3, with TRBD2 matching 11 bases. CDR3 length: 15 amino acids. Germline trimming cut 7 bases from V and 6 bases from J; bases unmatched to any gene: 9. CDR3 loop: CASTIIAGGFDTQYF. CDR3 sequence (DNA): TGTGCCAGCACCATCATAGCGGGGGGGTTCGATACGCAGTATTTT.

This clonotype was observed many times. Mismatch with germline at one junction end may stem from a read error. The chain carries TRBV5-1 and TRBJ2-5; no definite D call. The CDR3 consists of 13 residues. Per germline, CDR1 SGHRS and CDR2 YFSETQ. The CDR3 DNA reads TGTGCCAGCAGCTTAGCCAGGCAAGAGACCCAGTACTTC. It yields the protein CASSLARQETQYF.

This clonotype was observed at least ten times. The chain uses TRBV4-3 and TRBJ2-7; D is undetermined. The CDR3 extends over 14 amino acids. Looked up from germline, CDR1 is LGHNA and CDR2 is YSLEER. Trimming took off 1 base at V and 0 bases at J, with 7 bases between the two ends. CDR3 protein: CASSQARASYEQYF. The CDR3 DNA sequence: TGCGCCAGCAGCCAAGCAAGGGCCTCCTACGAGCAGTACTTC.

The chain has TRBV6-1 and TRBJ2-1; possibly TRBD1 or TRBD2 for D (5 bases each). This CDR3 region has 16 residues. Germline CDR1 is MNHNS and CDR2 is SASEGT. V lost 6 bases to trimming and J lost 5 bases, with 20 bases between them. DNA for the CDR3: TGTGCCAGCAGGAGACCTCCCGGGACCGGTAACAATGAGCAGTTCTTC. This encodes CASRRPPGTGNNEQFF.

This clonotype was recorded many times. CDR3 sequence reads: CSVEGASDTQYF. In DNA form, the CDR3 reads TGCAGCGTTGAGGGGGCTTCAGATACGCAGTATTTT. J is TRBJ2-3 and V is TRBV29-1, with D possibly being TRBD1 (6 bases). V was trimmed by 3 bases and J by 4 bases, leaving 8 bases between them. CDR1 SQVTM and CDR2 ANQGSEA come from the germline V gene. The CDR3 totals 12 residues.

This rearrangement joins TRBV7-9 to TRBJ2-7; D assignment may be TRBD1 or TRBD2 (6 bases each). This CDR3 has 13 amino acids. CDR1 is SEHNR, CDR2 FQNEAQ, per germline (reference sequence). Trimming took 10 bases from V and 3 from J, leaving 16 bases between them. The CDR3 bases are TGTGCCATGAGCCCCGGGGGCCTCTACGAGCAGTACTTC. Amino acids: CAMSPGGLYEQYF.

Many counts were recorded for this clonotype. The V gene is TRBV5-1, the J gene TRBJ1-1; possibly TRBD1 for D (5 bases). Deletions cut 0 bases from V and 3 bases from J, with 9 bases between. This CDR3 comprises 14 residues. Looked up from germline, CDR1 is SGHRS and CDR2 is YFSETQ. The DNA of the CDR3 is TGCGCCAGCAGCTTGGCTGGGGGGTACACTGAAGCTTTCTTT. This encodes CASSLAGGYTEAFF.

This clonotype was found many times. The chain employs TRBV6-2 or TRBV6-3 and TRBJ1-5; 7 nucleotides agree with TRBD1. Germline V gene data show CDR1 as MNHEY and CDR2 as SVGEGT. The CDR3 totals 14 residues. V gave up 6 bases and J gave up 6 bases; unmatched junction bases: 8. This chain's CDR3 is CASRTTGEGQPQHF. The CDR3 DNA is TGTGCCAGCAGAACTACAGGGGAGGGTCAGCCCCAGCATTTT.

This clonotype was seen at least ten times. The chain links TRBV15 to TRBJ1-2; 8 bases agree with TRBD1. Unmatched junction bases numbered 8, after V lost 7 bases and J lost 1 base. The CDR3 loop spans 15 amino acids. Per the germline V gene, CDR1 is LNHNV and CDR2 is YYDKDF (reference sequence). In DNA form, the CDR3 reads TGTGCCACCAATACGATTGGACAGGGTAACTATGGCTACACCTTC. Protein sequence: CATNTIGQGNYGYTF.

This clonotype came up many times. The rearrangement uses TRBV5-6 and TRBJ1-1, with 8 nucleotides matching TRBD1. V was pared by 2 bases and J by 5 bases, with 5 bases of the junction left unmatched. The CDR3 has 14 residues. Germline CDR1 SGHDT, CDR2 YYEEEE. The chain's CDR3 is CASSFDRGGTEAFF. The CDR3 DNA reads as TGTGCCAGCAGCTTTGACAGGGGAGGGACTGAAGCTTTCTTT. Drawing the rest from reference TRBV5-6 and TRBJ1-1, the complete variable domain is DAGVTQSPTHLIKTRGQQVTLRCSPKSGHDTVSWYQQALGQGPQFIFQYYEEEERQRGNFPDRFSGHQFPNYSSELNVNALLLGDSALYLCASSFDRGGTEAFFGQGTRLTVV.

This clonotype was recorded a few times. Here the CDR3 reads CASRPVNTDTQYF. Here the CDR3 DNA reads TGTGCCAGCAGACCCGTAAATACAGATACGCAGTATTTT. The V and J genes are TRBV12-3 or TRBV12-4 and TRBJ2-3; D unclear. CDR3 length: 13 residues. Trimming cost V 6 bases and J 3 bases, with 10 bases left between them.